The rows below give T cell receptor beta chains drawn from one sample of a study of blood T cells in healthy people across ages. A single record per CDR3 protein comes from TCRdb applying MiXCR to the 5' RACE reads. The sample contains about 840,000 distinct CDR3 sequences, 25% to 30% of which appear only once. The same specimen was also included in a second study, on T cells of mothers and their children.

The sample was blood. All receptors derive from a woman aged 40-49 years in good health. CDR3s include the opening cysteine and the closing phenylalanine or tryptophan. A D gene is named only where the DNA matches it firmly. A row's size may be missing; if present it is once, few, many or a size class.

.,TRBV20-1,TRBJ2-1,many,CSALIDSYNEQFF,TGCAGTGCCTTGATTGACAGCTACAATGAGCAGTTCTTC
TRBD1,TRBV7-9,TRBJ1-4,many,CASSLSLQGDEKLFF,TGTGCCAGCAGCTTAAGTCTCCAGGGGGATGAAAAACTGTTTTTT
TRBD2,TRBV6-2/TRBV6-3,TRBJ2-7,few,CASRTGLAGAATYEQYF,TGTGCCAGCAGAACAGGACTAGCGGGGGCCGCAACCTACGAGCAGTACTTC
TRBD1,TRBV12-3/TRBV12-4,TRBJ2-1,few,CASSLGQGEFHEQFF,TGTGCCAGCAGTTTGGGACAGGGTGAATTCCATGAGCAGTTCTTC
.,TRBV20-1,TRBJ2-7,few,CSAQWTAIPYEQYF,TGCAGTGCCCAGTGGACAGCAATCCCCTACGAGCAGTACTTC
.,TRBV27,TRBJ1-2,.,CASSRRDWGGYTF,TGTGCCAGCAGTAGAAGGGATTGGGGTGGCTACACCTTC
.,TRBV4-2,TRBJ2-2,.,CASRPGTGDAAGELFF,TGTGCCAGCAGGCCAGGGACGGGAGACGCGGCCGGGGAGCTGTTTTTT
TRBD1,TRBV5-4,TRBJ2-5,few,CASSGGQGLKETQYF,TGTGCCAGCAGCGGGGGACAGGGGTTAAAAGAGACCCAGTACTTC
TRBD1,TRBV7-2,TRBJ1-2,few,CASSLRTGEYYGYTF,TGTGCCAGCAGCCTCCGGACAGGGGAATACTATGGCTACACCTTC
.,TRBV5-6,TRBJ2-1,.,CVSSFRDNEQFF,TGTGTCAGCAGCTTCAGAGACAATGAGCAGTTCTTC
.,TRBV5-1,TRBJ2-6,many,CASSIQSGANVLTF,TGCGCCAGCAGTATCCAATCTGGGGCCAACGTCCTGACTTTC
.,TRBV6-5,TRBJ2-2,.,CASTGAGGELFF,TGTGCCAGCACAGGGGCGGGCGGGGAGCTGTTTTTT
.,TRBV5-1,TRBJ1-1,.,CASRTVEGMNTEAFF,TGCGCCAGCAGGACGGTTGAGGGAATGAACACTGAAGCTTTCTTT
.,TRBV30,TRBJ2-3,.,CAWTPYPDTQYF,TGTGCCTGGACTCCGTATCCAGATACGCAGTATTTT
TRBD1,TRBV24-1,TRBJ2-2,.,CATSFTGVNTGELFF,TGTGCCACCTCTTTTACAGGGGTGAACACCGGGGAGCTGTTTTTT
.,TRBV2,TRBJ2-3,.,CASSEPFTDTQYF,TGTGCCAGCAGCGAGCCCTTTACAGATACGCAGTATTTT
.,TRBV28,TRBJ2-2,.,CASIRTGGGELFF,TGTGCCAGCATTCGGACTGGAGGCGGGGAGCTGTTTTTT
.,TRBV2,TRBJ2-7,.,CASSEVGGSEQYF,TGTGCCAGCAGTGAAGTAGGGGGTAGCGAGCAGTACTTC
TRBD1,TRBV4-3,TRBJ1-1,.,CASSQAYRDRGPSTEAFF,TGCGCCAGCAGCCAAGCTTATAGGGACAGGGGGCCGAGCACTGAAGCTTTCTTT
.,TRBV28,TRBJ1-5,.,CTSSLPLSSNQPQHF,TGTACCAGCAGTTTACCCCTCTCGTCCAATCAGCCCCAGCATTTT
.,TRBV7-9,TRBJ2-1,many,CASSPDRGQSYNEQFF,TGTGCCAGCAGCCCGGACCGAGGACAGTCCTACAATGAGCAGTTCTTC
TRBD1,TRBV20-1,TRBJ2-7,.,CSARDLDRGPYEQYF,TGCAGTGCTAGAGATCTCGACAGGGGGCCCTACGAGCAGTACTTC
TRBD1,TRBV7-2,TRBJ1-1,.,CASSSGQVPGDTEAFF,TGTGCCAGCAGCTCGGGACAGGTCCCCGGTGACACTGAAGCTTTCTTT
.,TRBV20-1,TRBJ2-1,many,CSAGLGYEQFF,TGCAGTGCTGGCCTTGGGTATGAGCAGTTCTTC
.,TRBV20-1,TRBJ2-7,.,CSARDQGGTSYEQYF,TGCAGTGCTAGAGATCAGGGCGGGACGTCCTACGAGCAGTACTTC
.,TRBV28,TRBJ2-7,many,CASSFRPIGRISVSYEQYF,TGTGCCAGCAGTTTTAGGCCCATTGGTAGGATCTCGGTCTCCTACGAGCAGTACTTC
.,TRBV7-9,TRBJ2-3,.,CASSLGVGLSTDTQYF,TGTGCCAGCAGCTTAGGAGTGGGATTAAGCACAGATACGCAGTATTTT
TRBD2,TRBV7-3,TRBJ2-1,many,CASSPGLAGASGEQFF,TGTGCCAGCAGCCCGGGACTAGCGGGGGCCTCAGGGGAGCAGTTCTTC
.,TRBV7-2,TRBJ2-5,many,CASSLGLGSLETQYF,TGTGCCAGCAGCTTAGGCCTAGGATCTTTGGAGACCCAGTACTTC
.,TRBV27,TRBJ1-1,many,CASSSSIGVMNTEAFF,TGTGCCAGCAGTTCCTCAATAGGGGTCATGAACACTGAAGCTTTCTTT
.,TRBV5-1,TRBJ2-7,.,CASSASLHEQYF,TGCGCCAGCAGCGCTTCTCTCCACGAGCAGTACTTC
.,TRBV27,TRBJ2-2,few,CASSLTRTRNTGELFF,TGTGCCAGCAGTTTAACTAGGACGAGGAACACCGGGGAGCTGTTTTTT
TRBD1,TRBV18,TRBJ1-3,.,CASSRPGGTGNTIYF,TGTGCCAGCTCCCGCCCAGGGGGCACTGGAAACACCATATATTTT
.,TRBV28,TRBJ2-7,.,CASSLGQGQYEQYF,TGTGCCAGCAGTTTGGGTCAGGGGCAATACGAGCAGTACTTC
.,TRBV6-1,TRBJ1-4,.,CASSEEWVRNYEKLFF,TGTGCCAGCAGTGAAGAATGGGTCAGGAATTATGAAAAACTGTTTTTT
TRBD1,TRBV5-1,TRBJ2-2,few,CASSRGQGRNTGELFF,TGCGCCAGCAGCCGCGGACAGGGGCGGAACACCGGGGAGCTGTTTTTT
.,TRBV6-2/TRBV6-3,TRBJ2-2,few,CASSTQGRGTGELFF,TGTGCCAGCAGTACACAGGGACGGGGCACCGGGGAGCTGTTTTTT
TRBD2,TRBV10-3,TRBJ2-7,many,CAITPSPGRGYEQYF,TGTGCCATCACCCCGTCCCCCGGGAGGGGCTACGAGCAGTACTTC
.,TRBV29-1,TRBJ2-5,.,CSAGRYSGTQYF,TGCAGCGCAGGGAGATATAGCGGGACCCAGTACTTC
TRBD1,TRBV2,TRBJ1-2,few,CASRSSTGWHGYTF,TGTGCCAGCAGATCATCGACAGGGTGGCATGGCTACACCTTC
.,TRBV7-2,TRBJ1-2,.,CASTRGAGYGYTF,TGTGCCAGCACTAGGGGGGCGGGATATGGCTACACCTTC
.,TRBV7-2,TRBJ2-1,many,CASSHDYNEQFF,TGTGCCAGCAGCCATGACTACAATGAGCAGTTCTTC
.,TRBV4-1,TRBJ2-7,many,CASSQGSAGYYEQYF,TGCGCCAGTAGCCAAGGATCTGCCGGGTACTACGAGCAGTACTTC
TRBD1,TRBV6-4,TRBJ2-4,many,CASSDSGQGLEEQYF,TGTGCCAGCAGTGACTCGGGACAGGGTTTGGAAGAGCAGTACTTC
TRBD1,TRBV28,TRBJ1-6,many,CASNPRGFDRVYSPLHF,TGTGCCAGCAACCCCCGGGGGTTTGACAGGGTTTATTCACCCCTCCACTTT
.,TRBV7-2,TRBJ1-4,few,CASSFLGVYNEKLFF,TGTGCCAGCAGCTTCCTAGGGGTCTATAATGAAAAACTGTTTTTT
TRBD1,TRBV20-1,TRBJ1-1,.,CSARSGQLNTEAFF,TGCAGTGCTAGGTCGGGACAGCTGAACACTGAAGCTTTCTTT
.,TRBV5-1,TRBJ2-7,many,CASSFEDSLYEQYF,TGCGCCAGCAGCTTTGAGGACAGCTTATACGAGCAGTACTTC
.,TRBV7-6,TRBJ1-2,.,CASSPHLDGSDGYTF,TGTGCCAGCAGCCCACATCTTGACGGGAGTGATGGCTACACCTTC
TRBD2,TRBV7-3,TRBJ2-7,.,CASSLSGRADEQYF,TGTGCCAGCAGCTTGAGCGGGAGAGCCGACGAGCAGTACTTC
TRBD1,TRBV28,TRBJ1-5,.,CTSCQETGLKQPQHF,TGTACCAGCTGCCAAGAGACAGGGCTCAAACAGCCCCAGCATTTT
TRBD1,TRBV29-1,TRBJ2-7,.,CSVEGTGGTYEQYF,TGCAGCGTTGAAGGGACAGGGGGGACCTACGAGCAGTACTTC
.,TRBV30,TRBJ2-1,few,CAWSVLSPEQFF,TGTGCCTGGAGTGTACTTAGTCCCGAGCAGTTCTTC
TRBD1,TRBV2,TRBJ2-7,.,CASEETGGYEQYF,TGTGCCAGCGAGGAGACAGGGGGCTACGAGCAGTACTTC
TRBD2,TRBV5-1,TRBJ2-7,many,CASSLWGGSYEQYF,TGCGCCAGCAGCTTGTGGGGGGGCTCCTACGAGCAGTACTTC
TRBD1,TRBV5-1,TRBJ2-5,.,CASSSSGGVRETQYF,TGCGCCAGCAGTTCCTCAGGGGGAGTGAGAGAGACCCAGTACTTC
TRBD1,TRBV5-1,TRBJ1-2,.,CASGETGDYGYTF,TGCGCCAGCGGAGAGACAGGGGACTATGGCTACACCTTC
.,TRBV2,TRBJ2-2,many,CASSTGGGNTGELFF,TGTGCCAGCAGCACTGGAGGGGGAAACACCGGGGAGCTGTTTTTT
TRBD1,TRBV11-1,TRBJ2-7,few,CTSNWGQGNGYEQYF,TGTACCAGCAACTGGGGACAGGGGAATGGCTACGAGCAGTACTTC
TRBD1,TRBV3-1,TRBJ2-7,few,CASSQVLPGTGGNEQYF,TGTGCCAGCAGCCAAGTTCTACCCGGGACAGGGGGCAACGAGCAGTACTTC